Below, 3 T cell receptor beta chains from the same sample are listed, as sequenced in a study of cytomegalovirus exposure and HLA in healthy donors. The table came from immunoSEQ multiplex PCR; TCRdb's copy has only in-frame clones and leaves some out. Here the sample spans roughly 330,000 clones, 87% being singletons. The sequenced sample consisted of PBMCs. The receptors here all came from a woman aged 30 to 39 in good health and CMV-seropositive.

A remark on this clone: Other DNA sequences in this sample translate to the same CDR3. The chain recombines TRBV9 with TRBJ1-4, with D tentatively TRBD1 (6 bases). The CDR3 totals 14 residues. Germline assignment: CDR1 SGDLS and CDR2 YYNGEE. Trimming took off 0 bases at V and 5 bases at J, with 8 bases between the two ends. CDR3 protein: CASSVGGGNEKLFF. For the CDR3, the DNA is TGTGCCAGCAGCGTAGGAGGGGGGAATGAAAAACTGTTTTTT.

On this clone itself: This specimen includes other DNA sequences encoding the same CDR3. The chain employs TRBV18 and TRBJ2-1; no firm D call. Germline V gene data show CDR1 as KGHSH and CDR2 as LQKENI. With 1 base removed from V and 4 bases from J, the gap between germline ends came to 5 bases. The CDR3 sequence is 13 residues long. CDR3 region: CASSPRDYNEQFF. The CDR3 DNA is TGTGCCAGCTCACCACGAGATTACAATGAGCAGTTCTTC.

The chain recombines TRBV28 with TRBJ1-1; D is perhaps TRBD1 (5 bases). CDR3 size: 13 residues. The V and J ends lost 7 bases and 1 base respectively, with 10 bases between them. Per germline, CDR1 MDHEN and CDR2 SYDVKM. Here the CDR3 reads CASTGMENTEAFF. The CDR3 DNA follows: TGTGCCAGCACAGGGATGGAGAACACTGAAGCTTTCTTT.